These T cell receptor beta chains were read from a single sample in a study of metastatic and nonmetastatic thyroid tumors. TCRdb reanalyzed the PCR reads via MiXCR. There are about 12,000 clones in the sample; 25% to 40% occur only once, and 15% to 18% lies in the top ten. Input material: tumor tissue. These receptors originate from a male donor with papillary thyroid cancer or a benign thyroid nodule (not recorded which). Some clones in this sample may be carry-over from other donors' samples. The CDR3 runs from the conserved cysteine through the conserved F or W. Fields, in order: V gene, clone size, D gene, J gene, CDR3 DNA, CDR3 protein. A D gene is named only where the DNA matches it firmly. Where a row states a size, it is once, few, many or the class of an expanded clone; other rows omit it.

>TRBV2|.|.|TRBJ2-7
TGTGCCAGCATGCAGTGGAACTACGAGCAGTACTTC
CASMQWNYEQYF
>TRBV11-1|few|TRBD1|TRBJ2-7
TGTGCCAGCATAGGCGGGGGGACAGGGGAATCCTACGAGCAGTACTTC
CASIGGGTGESYEQYF
>TRBV5-1|.|.|TRBJ1-5
TGCGCCAGCAGCTTGGCCGGGATCAGGGATCAGCCCCAGCATTTT
CASSLAGIRDQPQHF
>TRBV20-1|few|.|TRBJ2-7
TGCAGTGCTAGAAATGACAGGAACCCCCACTACGAGCAGTACTTC
CSARNDRNPHYEQYF
>TRBV7-9|many|TRBD1|TRBJ2-7
TGTGCCAGCAGTTCCGGGACAGAGCCCTACGAGCAGTACTTT
CASSSGTEPYEQYF
>TRBV4-2|many|TRBD1|TRBJ2-4
TGTGCCAGCAGCCCCTACCTCATCGCAGGGGGCGCGACCAAAAACATTCAGTACTTC
CASSPYLIAGGATKNIQYF
>TRBV11-2|large|.|TRBJ2-3
TGTGCCAGCAGCTTAGCACCCATAGATACGCAGTATTTT
CASSLAPIDTQYF
>TRBV4-2|.|.|TRBJ1-2
TGTGCCAGCAGCCAAGGGCAGGCCCCTAACTATGGCTACACCTTC
CASSQGQAPNYGYTF
>TRBV4-2|.|.|TRBJ2-3
TGTGCCAGCAATCCCCCCTCATCCACAAGCACAGATACGCAGTATTTT
CASNPPSSTSTDTQYF
>TRBV11-2|.|TRBD1|TRBJ2-3
TGTGCCAGCAGGGACCGGGACAGGGGCACAGATACGCAGTATTTT
CASRDRDRGTDTQYF
>TRBV6-5|few|.|TRBJ2-2
.
CASILGEKNTGELFF
>TRBV30|.|.|TRBJ2-2
TGTGCCTGGCGCCGCTGGGGGCAGGACACCGGGGAGCTGTTTTTT
CAWRRWGQDTGELFF
>TRBV20-1|.|TRBD2|TRBJ2-1
TGCAGTGCTACCTCTAGCGGGAGTAGATACAATGAGCAGTTCTTC
CSATSSGSRYNEQFF
>TRBV6-1|.|TRBD1|TRBJ2-7
TGTGCCAGCACCAACTCGGACAGGACCTACGAGCAGTACTTC
CASTNSDRTYEQYF
>TRBV6-1|medium-sized|.|TRBJ1-5
TGTGCCAGCAGTCCGCGACCCGATCAGCCCCAGCATTTT
CASSPRPDQPQHF
>TRBV5-4|many|TRBD2|TRBJ2-1
TGTGCCAGCAGCTTACGAGCGGGGGCTAACAATGAGCAGTTCTTC
CASSLRAGANNEQFF
>TRBV20-1|once|.|TRBJ2-5
TGCAGTGCTGGAAGGATCGGCGGGGTGGTGCAGACCCAGTACTTC
CSAGRIGGVVQTQYF
>TRBV6-5|few|.|TRBJ1-3
TGTGCCAGCAGTTACCGGGGGACATCCGGAAACACCATATATTTT
CASSYRGTSGNTIYF
>TRBV29-1|.|TRBD1|TRBJ1-1
TGCAGCGTCGAAGGACAGGAGATTGAAGCTTTCTTT
CSVEGQEIEAFF
>TRBV12-5|few|TRBD2|TRBJ2-5
TGTGCTAGTGGATCGGGGGCGGGAGGGGTAGAGACCCAGTACTTC
CASGSGAGGVETQYF
>TRBV20-1|.|TRBD1|TRBJ1-1
TGCAGTGCCCCAGGACAGGGCGGGGACACTGAAGCTTTCTTT
CSAPGQGGDTEAFF
>TRBV20-1|few|TRBD2|TRBJ2-4
TGCAGTGCTAGTGCCGGGAGGGAGGTAAACATTCAGTACTTC
CSASAGREVNIQYF
>TRBV7-9|.|.|TRBJ2-2
TGTGCCAGCAGCCTTCAGGCCCGGCGCACCGGGGAGCTGTTTTTT
CASSLQARRTGELFF
>TRBV27|many|TRBD1|TRBJ2-3
TGTGCCAGCCGGTGTAAACAGGGGAAGTATTTT
CASRCKQGKYF
>TRBV10-3|.|.|TRBJ1-3
TGTGCCATCAGGGGGGACTCATCGGGAAACACCATATATTTT
CAIRGDSSGNTIYF
>TRBV7-3|.|TRBD1|TRBJ2-3
TGTGTCAGCAGCACACAGGGGTTTGGTACAGATACGCAGTATTTT
CVSSTQGFGTDTQYF
>TRBV4-3|.|TRBD2|TRBJ2-2
TGCGCCAGCAGCCACGGACTAGCGGGAGGTTCCGGGGAGCTGTTTTTT
CASSHGLAGGSGELFF
>TRBV11-3|many|TRBD2|TRBJ2-1
TGTGCCAGCAGCTCTCGGACTAGCGGGATTGGTGAGCAGTTCTTC
CASSSRTSGIGEQFF
>TRBV30|few|.|TRBJ2-7
TGTGCCTGGAGTCAACAGGGTGGGGGGTCCTACGAGCAGTACTTC
CAWSQQGGGSYEQYF
>TRBV24-1|.|.|TRBJ2-7
TGTGCCACCAGTCCCTACTACGAGCAGTACTTC
CATSPYYEQYF
>TRBV4-1|many|.|TRBJ2-1
TGCGCCAGCAGCGACACTGTAGGGGGTTATGAGCAGTTCTTC
CASSDTVGGYEQFF
>TRBV20-1|few|.|TRBJ2-7
TGCAGTGCTAGTTTCTTTGTGGGGGGGCTATGGGAGCAGTACTTC
CSASFFVGGLWEQYF
>TRBV5-4|many|.|TRBJ1-6
TGTGCCAGCAGCTTGGGGGGACGGGTATCCGATTCACCCCTCCACTTT
CASSLGGRVSDSPLHF
>TRBV6-5|few|.|TRBJ1-6
TGTGCCAGCAGTTCACACCGACGTAATAATTCACCCCCCCACTTT
CASSSHRRNNSPPHF
>TRBV5-1|medium-sized|.|TRBJ2-3
TGCGCCAGCAGGGGCACGGTTTTCACAGATACGCAGTATTTT
CASRGTVFTDTQYF
>TRBV28|few|.|TRBJ2-7
TGTGCCAGCAGCTCATACAGAGCGTCATCCCAAGGGGGCTACGAGCAGTACTTC
CASSSYRASSQGGYEQYF
>TRBV7-3|.|.|TRBJ2-1
TGTGCCATCAGCCACTGCAGGGGCAATGAGCAGTTCTTC
CAISHCRGNEQFF
>TRBV20-1|.|.|TRBJ2-7
TGCAGTGCTAGAACCTTTTACGAGCAGTACTTC
CSARTFYEQYF
>TRBV29-1|many|TRBD1|TRBJ2-1
TGCAGCGGTGAATTGTACAGGGGGCTCGGGCAATTCTACAATGAGCAGTTCTTC
CSGELYRGLGQFYNEQFF
>TRBV5-8|many|.|TRBJ1-5
TGTGCCAGCAGCTGGGACGGTAGCAATCAGCCCCAGCATTTT
CASSWDGSNQPQHF
>TRBV11-2|.|TRBD1|TRBJ1-2
TGTGCCAGCAGCTTGGACAGGGGGCGATATGGCTACACCTTC
CASSLDRGRYGYTF
>TRBV5-4|many|.|TRBJ2-2
TGTGCCAGCAACTCACGGGGAGTGGACACCGGGGAGCTGTTTTTT
CASNSRGVDTGELFF
>TRBV5-6|many|TRBD2|TRBJ2-5
TGTGCCAGCAGCTTGGCCGAGGGACTAGCGGGATGGCAGACCCAGTACTTC
CASSLAEGLAGWQTQYF
>TRBV2|few|TRBD1|TRBJ2-7
TGTGCCAGCACTGTAACCGGGACAGGCCCCTACGAGCAGTACTTC
CASTVTGTGPYEQYF
>TRBV7-8|medium-sized|.|TRBJ1-2
TGTGCCAGCAGCTTAGTCCCCGGGAGGAGCTACACCTTC
CASSLVPGRSYTF
>TRBV28|.|.|TRBJ1-1
TGTGCCAGCCTTACTGGGGGCACTGAAGCTTTCTTT
CASLTGGTEAFF
>TRBV20-1|.|.|TRBJ2-5
TGCAGTGCTAGCTACGCGGAGACGTGCGAGACTCAGTACTTC
CSASYAETCETQYF
>TRBV3-1|.|.|TRBJ2-7
TGTGCCAGCAGCCAAGATGGGGGTGGCGAGCAGTACTTC
CASSQDGGGEQYF
>TRBV19|few|.|TRBJ2-2
TGTGCCAGTAAGGATGGGACAAACACCGGGGAGCTGTTTTTT
CASKDGTNTGELFF
>TRBV12-3/TRBV12-4|few|.|TRBJ1-6
TGTGCCAGCAGTCTCTCCTATAATTCACCCCTCCACTTT
CASSLSYNSPLHF
>TRBV20-1|.|.|TRBJ1-2
TGCAGTGCTAGAGATAACCCAGCCGGGGATGATGGCTACACCTTC
CSARDNPAGDDGYTF
>TRBV12-5|medium-sized|.|TRBJ1-2
TGTGCTAGTGGTTTGGGGGCCGGGAATGGCTACACCTTC
CASGLGAGNGYTF
>TRBV6-1|few|TRBD1|TRBJ1-2
TGTGCCAGCAGTGACCCCGGGACAGGCGATGGCTACACCTTC
CASSDPGTGDGYTF
>TRBV30|.|.|TRBJ2-7
TGTGCCTGGAGTCGAGTGGGCGAGCAGTACTTC
CAWSRVGEQYF
>TRBV6-5|.|.|TRBJ2-7
TGTGCCAGCAGTTCCGTAGACAGGTCCTACGAGCAGTACTTC
CASSSVDRSYEQYF